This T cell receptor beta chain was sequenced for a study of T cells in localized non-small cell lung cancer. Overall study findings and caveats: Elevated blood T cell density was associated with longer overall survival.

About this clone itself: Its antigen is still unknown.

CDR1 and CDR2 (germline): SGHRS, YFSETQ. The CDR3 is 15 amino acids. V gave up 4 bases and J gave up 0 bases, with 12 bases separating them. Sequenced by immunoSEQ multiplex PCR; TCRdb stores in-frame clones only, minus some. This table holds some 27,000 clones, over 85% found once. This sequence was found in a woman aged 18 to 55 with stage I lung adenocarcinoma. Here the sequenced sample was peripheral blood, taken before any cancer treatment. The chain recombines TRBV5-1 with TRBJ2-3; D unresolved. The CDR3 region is CASSPLKRSTDTQYF. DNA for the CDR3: TGCGCCAGCAGCCCTCTAAAAAGGAGCACAGATACGCAGTATTTT.